This TCR beta chain was retrieved from a study of blood T cells in healthy people across ages. This clonotype appeared a few times. Total RNA was isolated from each sample in quantities of at least 5.5 micrograms. Between the trimmed V and J ends, which lost 0 bases and 4 bases, there was a span of 10 bases. Germline loops: CDR1 SGDLS, CDR2 YYNGEE. The length of the CDR3 is 15 residues. Together with a sample-barcoded 5' primer, a J-beta primer mix was included in a second PCR lasting roughly 6 to 12 cycles. TCRdb ran MiXCR on the 5' RACE reads and lists one entry per CDR3 protein. Seen here are about 1,500,000 distinct CDR3 sequences, roughly 40% observed once, and the top ten hold 6.5% to 10%.

This TCR was sampled from a woman under 30 in good health. This chain joins TRBV9 and TRBJ2-2; D possibly corresponds to TRBD1 (6 bases). The sequenced sample consisted of blood. The CDR3 DNA reads TGTGCCAGCAGCGTAGCAGGGGCGGGCACCGGGGAGCTGTTTTTT. Its translation is CASSVAGAGTGELFF.